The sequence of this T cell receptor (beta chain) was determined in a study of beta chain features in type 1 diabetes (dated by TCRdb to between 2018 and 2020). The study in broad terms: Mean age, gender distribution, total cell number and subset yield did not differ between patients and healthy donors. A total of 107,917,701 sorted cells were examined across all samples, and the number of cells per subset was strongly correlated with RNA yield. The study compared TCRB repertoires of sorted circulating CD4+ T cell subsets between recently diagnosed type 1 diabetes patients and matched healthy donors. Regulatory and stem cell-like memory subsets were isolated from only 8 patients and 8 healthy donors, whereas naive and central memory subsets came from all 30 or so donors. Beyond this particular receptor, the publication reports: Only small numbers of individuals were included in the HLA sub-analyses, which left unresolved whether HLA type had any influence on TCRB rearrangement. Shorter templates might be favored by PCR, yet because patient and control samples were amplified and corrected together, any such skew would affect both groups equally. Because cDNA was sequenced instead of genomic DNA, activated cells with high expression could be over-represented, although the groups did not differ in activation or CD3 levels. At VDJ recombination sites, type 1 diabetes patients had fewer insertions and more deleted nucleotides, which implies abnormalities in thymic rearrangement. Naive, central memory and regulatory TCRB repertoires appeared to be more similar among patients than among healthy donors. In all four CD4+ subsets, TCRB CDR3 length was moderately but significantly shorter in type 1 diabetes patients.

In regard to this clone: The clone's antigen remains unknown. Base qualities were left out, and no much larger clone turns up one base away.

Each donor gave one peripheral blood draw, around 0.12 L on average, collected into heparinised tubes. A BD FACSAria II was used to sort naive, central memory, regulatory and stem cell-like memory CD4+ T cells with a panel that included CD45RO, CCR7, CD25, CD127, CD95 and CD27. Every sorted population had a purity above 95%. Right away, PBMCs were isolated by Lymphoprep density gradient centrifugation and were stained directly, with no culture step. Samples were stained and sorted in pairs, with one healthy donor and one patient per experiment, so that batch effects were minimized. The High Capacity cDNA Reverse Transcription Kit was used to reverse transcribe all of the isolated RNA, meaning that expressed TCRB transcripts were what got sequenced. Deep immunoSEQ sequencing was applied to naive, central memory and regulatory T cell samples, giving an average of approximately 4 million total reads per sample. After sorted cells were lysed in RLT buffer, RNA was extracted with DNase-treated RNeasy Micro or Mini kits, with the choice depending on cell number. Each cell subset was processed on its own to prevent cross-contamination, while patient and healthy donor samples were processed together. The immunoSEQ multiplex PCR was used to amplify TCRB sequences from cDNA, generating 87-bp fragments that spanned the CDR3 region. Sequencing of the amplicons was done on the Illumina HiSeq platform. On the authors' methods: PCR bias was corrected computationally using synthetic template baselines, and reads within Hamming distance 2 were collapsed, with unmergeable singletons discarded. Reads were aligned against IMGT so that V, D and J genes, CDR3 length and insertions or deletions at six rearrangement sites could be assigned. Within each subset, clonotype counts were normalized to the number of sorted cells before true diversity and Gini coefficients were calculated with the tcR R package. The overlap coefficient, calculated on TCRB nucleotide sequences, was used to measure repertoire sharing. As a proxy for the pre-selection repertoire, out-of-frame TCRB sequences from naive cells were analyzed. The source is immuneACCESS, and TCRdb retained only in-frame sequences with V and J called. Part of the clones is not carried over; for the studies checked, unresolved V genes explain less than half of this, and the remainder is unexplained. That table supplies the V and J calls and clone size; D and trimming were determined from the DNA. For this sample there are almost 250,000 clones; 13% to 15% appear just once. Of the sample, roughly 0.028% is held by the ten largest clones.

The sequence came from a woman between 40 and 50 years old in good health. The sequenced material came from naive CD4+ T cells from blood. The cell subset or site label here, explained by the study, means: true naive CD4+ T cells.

The CDR3 in this case is CASSHLQGGSYNEQFF. DNA sequence: TGTGCCAGCAGTCACTTACAGGGGGGCTCCTACAATGAGCAGTTCTTC. The chain joins TRBV7-9 to TRBJ2-1, and 8 bases in between align with TRBD1. The germline V gene (reference sequence) supplies CDR1 SEHNR and CDR2 FQNEAQ. The CDR3 holds 16 amino acids from the cysteine to the phenylalanine. Only the CDR3 portion is preserved as DNA: 48 bases, with reading frame beginning at the first base. Germline trimming amounts to 6 bases on V and 0 bases on J, with 7 as the count of junction bases outside the gene matches.